This T cell receptor beta chain was observed in a study of T cell repertoires in cytomegalovirus infection. One entry per CDR3 protein, called by TCRdb with MiXCR from the reads. The data show fewer than 550,000 distinct CDR3 sequences, more than 15% seen once. There are many counts of this clonotype. The antigen is unknown. Points from the study as a whole: Accumulated public TCR beta family frequency recognized individuals carrying CMV together with the relevant HLA.

The V and J ends lost 8 bases and 3 bases respectively, with 16 bases between them. Germline-derived CDR1 and CDR2 are MNHEY and SMNVEV (reference sequence). The CDR3 spans 14 residues. Source material: CD8+ T cells from PBMCs. V and J are TRBV27 and TRBJ2-5, with D perhaps given as TRBD1 or TRBD2 (7 bases each). The sequence came from a human donor in good health (CMV status not recorded). Some clones in this sample may be carry-over from other donors' samples. The CDR3 here is CASGRAGGEETQYF. The CDR3 DNA is TGTGCCAGCGGGAGGGCAGGGGGTGAAGAGACCCAGTACTTC.